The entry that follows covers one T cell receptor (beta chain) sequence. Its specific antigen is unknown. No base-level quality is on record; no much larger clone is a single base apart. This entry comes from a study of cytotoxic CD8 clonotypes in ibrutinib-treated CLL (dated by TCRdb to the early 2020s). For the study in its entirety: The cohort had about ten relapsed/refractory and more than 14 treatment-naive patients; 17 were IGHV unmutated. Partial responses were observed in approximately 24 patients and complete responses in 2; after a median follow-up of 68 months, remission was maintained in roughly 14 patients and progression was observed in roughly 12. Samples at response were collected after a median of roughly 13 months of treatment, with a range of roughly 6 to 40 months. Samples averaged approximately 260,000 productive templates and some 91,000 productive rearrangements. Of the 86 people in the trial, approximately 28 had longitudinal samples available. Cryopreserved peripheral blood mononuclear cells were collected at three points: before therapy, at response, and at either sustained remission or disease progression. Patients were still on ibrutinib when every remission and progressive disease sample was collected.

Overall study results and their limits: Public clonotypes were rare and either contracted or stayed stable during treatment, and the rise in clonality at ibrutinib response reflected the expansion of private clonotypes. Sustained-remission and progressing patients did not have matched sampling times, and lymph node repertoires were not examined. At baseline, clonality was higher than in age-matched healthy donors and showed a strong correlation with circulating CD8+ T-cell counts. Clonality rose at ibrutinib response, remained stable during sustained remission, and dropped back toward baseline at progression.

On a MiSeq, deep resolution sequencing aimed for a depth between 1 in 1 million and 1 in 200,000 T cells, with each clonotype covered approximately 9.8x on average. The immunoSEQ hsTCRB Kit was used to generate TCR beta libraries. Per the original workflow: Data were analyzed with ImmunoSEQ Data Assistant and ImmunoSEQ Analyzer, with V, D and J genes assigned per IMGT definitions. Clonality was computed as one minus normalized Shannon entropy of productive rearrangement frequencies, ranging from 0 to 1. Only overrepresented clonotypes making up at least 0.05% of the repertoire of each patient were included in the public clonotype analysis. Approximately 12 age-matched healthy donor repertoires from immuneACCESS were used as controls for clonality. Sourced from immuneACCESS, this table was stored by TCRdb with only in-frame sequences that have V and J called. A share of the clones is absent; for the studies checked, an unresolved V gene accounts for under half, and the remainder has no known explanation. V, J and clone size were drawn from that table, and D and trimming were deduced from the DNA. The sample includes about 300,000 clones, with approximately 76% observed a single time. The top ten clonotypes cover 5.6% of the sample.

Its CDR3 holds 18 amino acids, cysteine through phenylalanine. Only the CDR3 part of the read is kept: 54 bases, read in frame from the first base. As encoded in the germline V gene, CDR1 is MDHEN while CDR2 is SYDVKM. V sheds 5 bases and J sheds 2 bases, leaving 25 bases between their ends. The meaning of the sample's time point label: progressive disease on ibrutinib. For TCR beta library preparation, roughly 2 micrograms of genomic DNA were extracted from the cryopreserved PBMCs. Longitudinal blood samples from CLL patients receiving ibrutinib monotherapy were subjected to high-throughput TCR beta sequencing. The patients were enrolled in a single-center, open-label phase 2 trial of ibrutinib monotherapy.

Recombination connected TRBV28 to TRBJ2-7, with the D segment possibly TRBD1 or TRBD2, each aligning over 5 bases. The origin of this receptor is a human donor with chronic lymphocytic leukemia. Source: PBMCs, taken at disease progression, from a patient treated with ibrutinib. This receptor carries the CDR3 CASSQILGTAVFPYEQYF. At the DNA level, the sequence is TGTGCCAGCAGTCAAATACTGGGGACGGCCGTTTTTCCCTACGAGCAGTACTTC.